A selection of T cell receptor beta chains follows, all from one sample in a study of shared clonotypes between healthy human individuals. The method was immunoSEQ multiplex PCR; TCRdb's version includes in-frame clones alone and lacks a portion of them. The sample contains more than 2 million clones, 85% to 95% of which appear only once. Sample: naive CD4+ T cells sorted from blood. These receptors were obtained from a man aged 18 to 29 in good health. CDR3s include the opening cysteine and the closing phenylalanine or tryptophan. A D gene is named only where the DNA matches it firmly. For some rows the clone size is stated as once, few or many, or as a class when expanded; others skip it.

TRBV2	-	-	TRBJ1-5	TGTGCCAGCAGTGAAGAGGGGGACTACAATCAGCCCCAGCATTTT	CASSEEGDYNQPQHF
TRBV5-1	-	-	TRBJ1-3	TGCGCCAGCAGCTTGGATGGAGTCGCTGGAAACACCATATATTTT	CASSLDGVAGNTIYF
TRBV5-1	-	few	TRBJ1-4	TGCGCCAGCAGCTGGTCGGGGTCTAATGAAAAACTGTTTTTT	CASSWSGSNEKLFF
TRBV10-3	-	-	TRBJ2-5	TGTGCCATCGCTCAGGGTAGACAAGAGACCCAGTACTTC	CAIAQGRQETQYF
TRBV10-3	-	-	TRBJ2-3	TGTGCCATCAGTGAGGGACATCCAGATACGCAGTATTTT	CAISEGHPDTQYF
TRBV2	-	-	TRBJ2-5	TGTGCCAGCAGTGGGAGGGGGGCAGGAGAGACCCAGTACTTC	CASSGRGAGETQYF
TRBV5-6	-	-	TRBJ1-5	TGTGCCAGCAGCGGGGGGTTTGGCCAGCCCCAGCATTTT	CASSGGFGQPQHF
TRBV18	-	-	TRBJ1-6	TGTGCCAGCTCACCAAATCCAGGTGGGGCGGATTCACCCCTCCACTTT	CASSPNPGGADSPLHF
TRBV21-1	-	-	TRBJ1-5	TGTGCCAGCAGCAAGAGAGGTACCAGCAATCAGCCCCAGCATTTT	CASSKRGTSNQPQHF
TRBV7-2	-	-	TRBJ1-1	TGTGCCAGCAGCTTTCAACTGACGAACACTGAAGCTTTCTTT	CASSFQLTNTEAFF
TRBV6-5	TRBD1	-	TRBJ2-1	TGTGCCAGCAGTTACGACAGGGGAGGTTTGGATGAGCAGTTCTTC	CASSYDRGGLDEQFF
TRBV29-1	-	-	TRBJ2-2	TGCAGCGTTGAAGATCGGGGCCCTAAGATGGCACCCGCGAACACCGGGGAGCTGTTTTTT	CSVEDRGPKMAPANTGELFF
TRBV4-2	-	-	TRBJ2-3	TGTGCCAGCAGCCAAGGGAGCCGCACAGATACGCAGTATTTT	CASSQGSRTDTQYF
TRBV25-1	TRBD1	-	TRBJ1-4	TGTGCCAGCAGTGAGACAGGGGGGCTAGGTGAAAAACTGTTTTTT	CASSETGGLGEKLFF
TRBV30	-	-	TRBJ2-2	TGTGCCTGGAGTGGAGGGGCAGGTCGTCACACCGGGGAGCTGTTTTTT	CAWSGGAGRHTGELFF
TRBV7-2	-	-	TRBJ1-3	TGTGCCAGCAGCCAGGTGACGGGCACCATATATTTT	CASSQVTGTIYF
TRBV5-6	-	once	TRBJ2-5	TGTGCCAGCAGCTTGGGTCGGACAAGAGACCAGTACTTC	CASSLGRTRDQYF
TRBV2	-	once	TRBJ1-1	TGTGCCAGCAGTGTTACCCGGGGGTCCGGCACTGAAGCTTTCTTT	CASSVTRGSGTEAFF
TRBV4-1	TRBD1	-	TRBJ2-6	TGCGCCAGCAGTGCGGGGACAGGGCTCTCTGGGGCCAACGTCCTGACTTTC	CASSAGTGLSGANVLTF
TRBV7-8	TRBD2	-	TRBJ2-7	TGTGCCAGCAGCTTAAGCGGGGGGGCCGCCCTGCAGTACTTC	CASSLSGGAALQYF
TRBV15	-	-	TRBJ2-2	TGTGCCACCAGCAGAGACCTCATGCTAGGAGGCGGGGAGCTGTTTTTT	CATSRDLMLGGGELFF
TRBV2	-	-	TRBJ2-1	TGTGCCAGCAGTGATTTTCAGAACAATGAGCAGTTCTTC	CASSDFQNNEQFF
TRBV30	TRBD1	-	TRBJ1-1	TGTGCCTGGATGTTTCGGGACAGGGGGCTATTGGTCACTGAAGCTTTCTTT	CAWMFRDRGLLVTEAFF
TRBV7-9	-	once	TRBJ1-1	TGTGCCAGCAGCTCCGACAGGCAGAACACTGAAGCTTTCTTT	CASSSDRQNTEAFF
TRBV5-1	TRBD1	-	TRBJ1-5	TGCGCCAGCAGCTTGGACAGGGGGCTTGATGCAGATCAGCCCCAGCATTTT	CASSLDRGLDADQPQHF
TRBV27	-	-	TRBJ1-1	TGTGCCAGCAGCCCTGACGGTTGGCTTAGGACTGAAGCTTTCTTT	CASSPDGWLRTEAFF
TRBV5-1	TRBD2	-	TRBJ2-7	TGCGCCAGCAGCCACAGGGGCCCGCTAGCGGGAGGTTCGATCTACGAGCAGTACTTC	CASSHRGPLAGGSIYEQYF
TRBV11-3	-	-	TRBJ2-7	TGTGCCAGCAGCTTGAGACCAGACTACGAGCAGTACTTC	CASSLRPDYEQYF
TRBV18	TRBD1	-	TRBJ1-6	TGTGCCAGCTCACCCTTGGACAGGGAATCACCCCTCCACTTT	CASSPLDRESPLHF
TRBV19	-	-	TRBJ2-3	TGTGCCAGTAGAGACCGGTCCTATACTAGCACAGATACGCAGTATTTT	CASRDRSYTSTDTQYF
TRBV7-9	-	once	TRBJ2-2	TGTGCCAGCAGCCAAGCACCGAACACCGGGGAGCTGTTTTTT	CASSQAPNTGELFF
TRBV2	TRBD2	-	TRBJ2-2	TGTGCTCGCACGGGACTAGCGGGAGTGAACACCGGGGAGCTGTTTTTT	CARTGLAGVNTGELFF
TRBV11-2	-	-	TRBJ1-1	TGTGCCAGCAGCCGAGCGACCGGGTCGAGGGGAACTGAAGCTTTCTTT	CASSRATGSRGTEAFF
TRBV6-6	TRBD1	-	TRBJ2-1	TGTGCCAGCACCACTAGACAGGGGAACTACAATGAGCAGTTCTTC	CASTTRQGNYNEQFF
TRBV2	TRBD1	-	TRBJ1-1	TGTGCCAGCGGCCGGAAAGGACAGGGCAACACTGAAGCTTTCTTT	CASGRKGQGNTEAFF
TRBV5-4	TRBD2	once	TRBJ2-3	TGTGCCCTACAAAGGCGGGGGGAGACAGATACGCAGTATTTT	CALQRRGETDTQYF
TRBV10-3	TRBD2	-	TRBJ2-3	TGTGCCATCAGTGAGTCGACCGGCGGGAGAACAGATACGCAGTATTTT	CAISESTGGRTDTQYF
TRBV29-1	-	-	TRBJ2-7	TGCAGCGTTGCTCACGGGGGTCTCGGACAGTACTTC	CSVAHGGLGQYF
TRBV10-3	-	-	TRBJ1-6	TGTGCCAGCAGTTGGGACCGACTAAATTCACCCCTCCACTTT	CASSWDRLNSPLHF
TRBV4-1	-	-	TRBJ1-3	TGCGCCAGCAGCGAACTCCTTAAAGGGGGATCTGGAAACACCATATATTTT	CASSELLKGGSGNTIYF
TRBV10-1	-	-	TRBJ2-7	TGCGCCAGCAGTGATCGGGGACAATCCTACGAGCAGTACTTC	CASSDRGQSYEQYF
TRBV5-1	-	once	TRBJ2-5	TGCGCCAGCAGCCTAGACCCCCAGGTCGGAGAGACCCAGTACTTC	CASSLDPQVGETQYF
TRBV5-1	TRBD1	-	TRBJ1-2	TGCGCCAGCAGCTTCCCTTCGGACAGGACTAACTATGGCTACACCTTC	CASSFPSDRTNYGYTF
TRBV28	-	-	TRBJ2-5	TGTGCCAGCAGTTTAATAGGGTTTGGGACCCAGTACTTC	CASSLIGFGTQYF
TRBV14	TRBD1	once	TRBJ1-1	TGTGCCAGCAGCCAAGAGGGGACAGGGCAAACCACTGAAGCTTTCTTT	CASSQEGTGQTTEAFF
TRBV6-5	TRBD2	once	TRBJ2-7	TGTGCCAGCAGAACCGGGGCTAGCGGGGTCGACGAGCAGTACTTC	CASRTGASGVDEQYF
TRBV7-8	-	-	TRBJ1-6	TGTGCCAGCAGCTTAGCGGGCACGGGGGGTTCACCCCTCCACTTT	CASSLAGTGGSPLHF
TRBV5-1	TRBD1	-	TRBJ1-4	TGCGCCAGCAGTCCGGGACAGGGAGGAGAAAAACTGTTTTTT	CASSPGQGGEKLFF
TRBV18	-	-	TRBJ1-4	TGTGCCAGCTCACCACCGGGGAAGGGTCGTGAAAAACTGTTTTTT	CASSPPGKGREKLFF
TRBV10-3	TRBD2	-	TRBJ2-7	TGTGCCATCAGCTCGACTAGCGGGGGGCCTTCTTCCTACGAGCAGTACTTC	CAISSTSGGPSSYEQYF
TRBV14	-	-	TRBJ2-7	TGTGCCAGCAGCCTAGTAGTCGGGCCCTACGAGCAGTACTTC	CASSLVVGPYEQYF
TRBV5-6	-	-	TRBJ1-5	TGTGCCAGCAGCTTGAGAGGACTGGATCAGCCCCAGCATTTT	CASSLRGLDQPQHF
TRBV5-1	-	-	TRBJ2-1	TGCGCCAGCTCAAAAGAGACACAAATTGGGGAGCAGTTCTTC	CASSKETQIGEQFF
TRBV5-1	-	-	TRBJ2-2	TGCGCCAGCAGCTTGGTTGCTTCCAGCGCCGGGGAGCTGTTTTTT	CASSLVASSAGELFF
TRBV18	TRBD2	-	TRBJ2-3	TGTGCCAGCTCACCGTCAGCGGGAGGGAGCACAGATACGCAGTATTTT	CASSPSAGGSTDTQYF
TRBV7-9	-	-	TRBJ1-2	TGTGCCAGCAGCTTAGCGGAACGTGGCTACACCTTC	CASSLAERGYTF
TRBV5-1	TRBD2	-	TRBJ2-1	TGCGCCAGCAGCGAGGGACTAGGAATCCGGTTCTTC	CASSEGLGIRFF